These T cell receptor beta chains were read from a single sample in a study of OX40 agonist ivuxolimab in advanced cancers. Here immunoSEQ multiplex PCR was the method, and the copy in TCRdb shows in-frame clones only, minus some. The sample gives around 30,000 clones, around nine tenths of which show up once; 4% to 5% is in the top ten. Sequencing used CD4+ or CD8+ T cells sorted from blood, obtained in a trial of the OX40 agonist ivuxolimab. The receptors come from an adult with an advanced solid tumor such as melanoma, head and neck, liver or kidney cancer. CDR3s include the opening cysteine and the closing phenylalanine or tryptophan. A D gene is named only where the DNA matches it firmly. Clone sizes are given selectively: once, few, many, or a class where the clone is expanded.

clone size,J gene,V gene,D gene,CDR3 DNA,CDR3 protein
once,TRBJ1-1,TRBV25-1,-,TGTGCCAGCAGTGAATGGGGAAGGGGGAACACTGAAGCTTTCTTT,CASSEWGRGNTEAFF
-,TRBJ2-1,TRBV18,TRBD1,TGTGCCAGCTCACCACCAGAACAGGGGGCTCGGAATGAGCAGTTCTTC,CASSPPEQGARNEQFF
-,TRBJ1-5,TRBV6-1,TRBD1,TGTGCCAGCATTAGTCCGGGACAGTGGTCCCAGCATTTT,CASISPGQWSQHF
-,TRBJ2-2,TRBV5-5,-,TGTGCCAGCAGCCGGGCGTCGGGCACCGGGGAGCTGTTTTTT,CASSRASGTGELFF
few,TRBJ1-1,TRBV18,TRBD1,TGTGCCAGCTCACTGTTCCGGGACAGCGCTGAAGCTTTCTTT,CASSLFRDSAEAFF
-,TRBJ2-7,TRBV28,TRBD1,TGTGCCAGCGGGACAGGGATTTACGAGCAGTACTTC,CASGTGIYEQYF
-,TRBJ1-4,TRBV30,TRBD1,TGTGCCTGGAGTGTAGGGGGCAATAATGAAAAACTGTTTTTT,CAWSVGGNNEKLFF
-,TRBJ2-6,TRBV7-2,-,TGTGCCAGCAGCTTAGAGGCGGTAGCTACTGGGGCCAACGTCCTGACTTTC,CASSLEAVATGANVLTF
-,TRBJ1-1,TRBV5-1,-,TGCGCCAGCAGCTGGGGACAGAACACTGAAGCTTTCTTT,CASSWGQNTEAFF
-,TRBJ2-3,TRBV5-5,TRBD2,TGTGCCAGCAGCTTGGAGTATAGCGGGGGGGCCAGGGATACGCAGTATTTT,CASSLEYSGGARDTQYF
once,TRBJ1-1,TRBV4-1,-,TGCGCCAGCAGCCGGAAGGTGGGGGTAAGGGACACTGAAGCTTTCTTT,CASSRKVGVRDTEAFF
-,TRBJ2-2,TRBV18,TRBD1,TGTGCCAGCTCACCCAGGCATGGGACAGGGGATACCGGGGAGCTGTTTTTT,CASSPRHGTGDTGELFF
once,TRBJ1-1,TRBV29-1,-,TGCAGCGTTGGGGGGGGAATGAACACTGAAGCTTTCTTT,CSVGGGMNTEAFF
-,TRBJ2-3,TRBV30,TRBD1,TGTGCCTTGGACAGGGGGGGGCCAGATACGCAGTATTTT,CALDRGGPDTQYF
-,TRBJ2-6,TRBV30,-,TGTGCCTGGAGTGCGGGGGCCAACGTCCTGACTTTC,CAWSAGANVLTF
-,TRBJ1-5,TRBV10-1,-,TGCGCCAGCGCCCGCGGGACAAGCAATCAGCCCCAGCATTTT,CASARGTSNQPQHF
-,TRBJ1-1,TRBV30,-,TGTGCCTGGAGTGTACGGCGCCACACTGAAGCTTTCTTT,CAWSVRRHTEAFF
-,TRBJ1-4,TRBV2,-,TGTGCCTCTACGGCGTTAGCAACTAATGAAAAACTGTTTTTT,CASTALATNEKLFF
-,TRBJ2-7,TRBV6-5,TRBD2,TGTGCCAGCAGTAGGGACTACTCCTACGAGCAGTACTTC,CASSRDYSYEQYF
few,TRBJ1-1,TRBV18,TRBD1,TGTGCCAGCTCACTCGGACAGGGTTCCACTGAAGCTTTCTTT,CASSLGQGSTEAFF
-,TRBJ2-5,TRBV19,TRBD2,TGTGCCAGTAGCAGTGGTTGGGCTAGCGGTACCCAAGAGACCCAGTACTTC,CASSSGWASGTQETQYF
-,TRBJ1-6,TRBV19,TRBD1,TGTGCCAGTAGTATTCAACAGGGGGCCCTTAATTCACCCCTCCACTTT,CASSIQQGALNSPLHF
-,TRBJ2-3,TRBV11-3,-,TGTGCCAGCAGCCCGACAGCTAGCACAGATACGCAGTATTTT,CASSPTASTDTQYF
-,TRBJ2-1,TRBV11-1,TRBD2,TGTGCCAGCAGCTTAACTCGGACTAGCGGGAGTAATGAGCAGTTCTTC,CASSLTRTSGSNEQFF
-,TRBJ1-1,TRBV30,TRBD1,TGTGCCTGGGACAGGGGGAGTGTTGAAGCTTTCTTT,CAWDRGSVEAFF
-,TRBJ2-7,TRBV4-2,-,TGTTCCAGCAGCCACACTAGCTCAAGCTCCTACGAGCAGTACTTC,CSSSHTSSSSYEQYF
-,TRBJ2-7,TRBV5-1,-,TGCGCCAGCAGCTTGTCCAGGGGGGCCTACGAGCAGTACTTC,CASSLSRGAYEQYF
-,TRBJ2-7,TRBV28,TRBD1,TGTGCCAGCAGCCCCACCGGCAGGGGGCCCTACGAGCAGTACTTC,CASSPTGRGPYEQYF
-,TRBJ2-4,TRBV10-2,TRBD2,TGCGCCAGCGGGGGTAGCGGGGGGAACATTCAGTACTTC,CASGGSGGNIQYF
-,TRBJ2-7,TRBV6-1,-,TGTGCCAGCAGTGAAGTCGGGGGACAACCCTACGAGCAGTACTTC,CASSEVGGQPYEQYF
-,TRBJ2-7,TRBV30,TRBD2,TGTGCCTGGAGACTAGCGGGAGCCTACGAGCAGTACTTC,CAWRLAGAYEQYF
-,TRBJ2-7,TRBV5-6,TRBD1,TGTGCCAGCAGAACCGGGACAGGGTCGGGCGAGCAGTACTTC,CASRTGTGSGEQYF
-,TRBJ2-2,TRBV6-4,TRBD1,TGTGCCAGCAGTGCTGGACAGGGTTCTGGAACCGGGGAGCTGTTTTTT,CASSAGQGSGTGELFF
-,TRBJ1-6,TRBV10-2,-,TGCGCCAGCAAGATGGGGGCCCATAATTCACCCCTCCACTTT,CASKMGAHNSPLHF
-,TRBJ2-1,TRBV11-2,TRBD2,TGTGCCAGCAGCACGACTAGCGGGAGGGTTAATGAGCAGTTCTTC,CASSTTSGRVNEQFF
-,TRBJ1-3,TRBV9,-,TGTGCCAGCAGCGTAAGGGAAGCTGGAAACACCATATATTTT,CASSVREAGNTIYF
-,TRBJ2-7,TRBV7-9,-,TGTGCCAGCAGCTTAGTGGCCGAGCAGTACTTC,CASSLVAEQYF
-,TRBJ1-3,TRBV10-3,-,TGTGCCACCAAGGGTGACCCCTCTGGAAACACCATATATTTT,CATKGDPSGNTIYF
once,TRBJ1-4,TRBV6-1,-,TGTGCCAGCAGCCCTGGGGACCCAGGGACTGAAAAACTGTTTTTT,CASSPGDPGTEKLFF
-,TRBJ1-2,TRBV14,-,TGTGCCAGCAGCCTAAACAGGAATCTCTATGGCTACACCTTC,CASSLNRNLYGYTF
-,TRBJ2-7,TRBV28,TRBD1,TGTGCCAGCAGTTCTATATTCGCCTGGGACAGGGCCCACGAGCAGTACTTC,CASSSIFAWDRAHEQYF
-,TRBJ1-2,TRBV2,-,TGTGCCAGCGAGACTCATCACACTTTC,CASETHHTF
-,TRBJ2-2,TRBV5-1,-,TGCGCCAGCAGCTTCAGGGGAGCGAACACCGGGGAGCTGTTTTTT,CASSFRGANTGELFF
-,TRBJ1-1,TRBV4-3,-,TGCGCCAGCAGCCAAGAAGAGGCGGGGTGGGGCACTGAAGCTTTCTTT,CASSQEEAGWGTEAFF
-,TRBJ2-3,TRBV6-1,TRBD1,TGTGCCAGCAGAAACAGGGGTGTGGATACGCAGTATTTT,CASRNRGVDTQYF
-,TRBJ2-3,TRBV18,TRBD1,TGTGCCAGCTCACGTGCCGGGACAGGCACAGATACGCAGTATTTT,CASSRAGTGTDTQYF
-,TRBJ1-3,TRBV27,-,TGTGCCAGCAGTTTACTGGGGCCGACCTCTGGAAACACCATATATTTT,CASSLLGPTSGNTIYF
-,TRBJ1-4,TRBV4-2,-,TGTGCCAGCAGCGACCAGACCGTGGGGGGAAAACTGTTTTTT,CASSDQTVGGKLFF
-,TRBJ2-7,TRBV7-2,-,TGTGCCAGCAGCTTAAACTCCCCGGCCAGCCTGGGGGAGCAGTACTTC,CASSLNSPASLGEQYF